The clone carrying this T cell receptor beta chain came up a few times. The antigen remains unidentified. The record originates from a study of cytomegalovirus exposure and HLA in healthy donors. PCR primers comprised 60 Vbeta and 13 Jbeta primers. Generated by immunoSEQ multiplex PCR, the TCRdb table keeps only in-frame clones and is missing some. The data hold more than 25,000 clones, with 55% to 75% observed a single time. The CDR3 contains 11 residues. The germline V and J ends were trimmed by 4 bases and 5 bases, with 6 bases remaining between them. Germline V gene data show CDR1 as DFQATT and CDR2 as SNEGSKA (reference sequence). Study-wide results and caveats: Researchers reported in a later analysis that a missense DCLRE1C variant was tied to TCR beta V- and J-gene trimming.

The V call is TRBV20-1, the J call TRBJ2-1, with D tentatively TRBD1 (5 bases). The clonotype originates from a woman in her forties or fifties in good health and CMV-seronegative. Sequenced material: PBMCs. The CDR3 is CSANRNNEQFF. In DNA form, the CDR3 reads TGCAGTGCTAACAGGAACAATGAGCAGTTCTTC.